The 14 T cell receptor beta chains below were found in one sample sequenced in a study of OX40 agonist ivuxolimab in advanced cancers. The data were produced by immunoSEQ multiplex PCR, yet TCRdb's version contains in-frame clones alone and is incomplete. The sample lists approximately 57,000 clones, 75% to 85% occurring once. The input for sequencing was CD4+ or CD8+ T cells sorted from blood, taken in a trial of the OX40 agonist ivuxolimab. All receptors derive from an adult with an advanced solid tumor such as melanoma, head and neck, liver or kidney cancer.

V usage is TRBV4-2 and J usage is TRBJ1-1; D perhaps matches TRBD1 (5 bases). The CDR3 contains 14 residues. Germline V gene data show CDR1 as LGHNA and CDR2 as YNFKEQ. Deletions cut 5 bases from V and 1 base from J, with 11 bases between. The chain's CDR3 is CASSSGLTNTEAFF. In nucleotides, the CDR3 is TGTGCCAGCAGCTCGGGACTTACGAACACTGAAGCTTTCTTT.

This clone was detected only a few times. CDR3 nucleotides: TGTGCCAGCAGTCCAGGGGACTTGGTGGCCCAGCATTTT. Encoded protein: CASSPGDLVAQHF. This chain joins TRBV28 and TRBJ1-5, with D perhaps TRBD1 (6 bases). Trimming removed 5 bases at V and 11 bases at J, with 16 bases between. The germline V gene encodes CDR1 MDHEN and CDR2 SYDVKM. CDR3 length equals 13 residues.

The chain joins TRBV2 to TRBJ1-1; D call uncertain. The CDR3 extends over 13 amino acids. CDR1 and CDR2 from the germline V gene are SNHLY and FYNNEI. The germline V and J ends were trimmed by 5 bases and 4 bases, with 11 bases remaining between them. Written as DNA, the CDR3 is TGTGCCAGCAGTCCTTGGGAGAGCACTGAAGCTTTCTTT. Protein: CASSPWESTEAFF.

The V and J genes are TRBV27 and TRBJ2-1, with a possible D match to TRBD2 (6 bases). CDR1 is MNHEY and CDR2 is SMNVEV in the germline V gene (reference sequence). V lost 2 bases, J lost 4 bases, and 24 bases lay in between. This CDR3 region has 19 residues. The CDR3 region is CASSLMPFGAGRRYNEQFF. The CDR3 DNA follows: TGTGCCAGCAGTTTAATGCCCTTTGGCGCGGGAAGGAGGTACAATGAGCAGTTCTTC.

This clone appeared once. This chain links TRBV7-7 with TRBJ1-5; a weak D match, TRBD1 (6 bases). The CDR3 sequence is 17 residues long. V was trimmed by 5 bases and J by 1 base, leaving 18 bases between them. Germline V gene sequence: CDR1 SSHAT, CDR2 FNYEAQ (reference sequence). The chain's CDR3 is CASSVPSDRLSNQPQHF. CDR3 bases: TGTGCCAGCAGCGTACCCTCCGACAGGCTAAGCAATCAGCCCCAGCATTTT.

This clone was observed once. The CDR3 loop is CASSVTDQETQYF. In DNA, the CDR3 is TGTGCCAGCAGCGTGACAGACCAAGAGACCCAGTACTTC. The rearrangement uses TRBV5-4 and TRBJ2-5; the D gene is possibly TRBD1 (5 bases). Trimming took off 4 bases at V and 0 bases at J, with 7 bases between the two ends. Germline V CDR1 and CDR2: SGHNT, YYREEE (reference sequence). This CDR3 is built from 13 residues.

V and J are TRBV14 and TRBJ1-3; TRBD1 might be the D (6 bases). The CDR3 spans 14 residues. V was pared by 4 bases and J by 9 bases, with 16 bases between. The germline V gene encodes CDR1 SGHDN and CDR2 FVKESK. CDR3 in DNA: TGTGCCAGCAGCCCTGATTACAGGGCTAGCACCATATATTTT. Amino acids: CASSPDYRASTIYF.

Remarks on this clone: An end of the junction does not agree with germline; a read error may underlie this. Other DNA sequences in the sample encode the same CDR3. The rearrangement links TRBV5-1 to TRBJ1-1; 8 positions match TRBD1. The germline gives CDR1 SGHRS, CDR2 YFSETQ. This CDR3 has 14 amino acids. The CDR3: CASSSWTGNTEAFF. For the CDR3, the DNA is TGCGCCAGCAGCTCTTGGACAGGGAACACTGAGGCTTTCTTT.

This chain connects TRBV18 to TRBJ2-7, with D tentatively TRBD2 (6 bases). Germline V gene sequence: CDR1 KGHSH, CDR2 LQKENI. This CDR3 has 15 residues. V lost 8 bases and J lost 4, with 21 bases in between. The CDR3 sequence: CASRKAPGESYEQYF. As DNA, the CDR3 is TGTGCCAGCCGGAAAGCGCCGGGGGAATCGTACGAGCAGTACTTC.

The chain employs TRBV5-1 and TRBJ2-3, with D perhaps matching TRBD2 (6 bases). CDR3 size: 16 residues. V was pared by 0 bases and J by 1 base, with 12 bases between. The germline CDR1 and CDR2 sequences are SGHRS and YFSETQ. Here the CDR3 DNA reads TGCGCCAGCAGCTTGGGGGTCGGGGGAGGCACAGATACGCAGTATTTT. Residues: CASSLGVGGGTDTQYF.

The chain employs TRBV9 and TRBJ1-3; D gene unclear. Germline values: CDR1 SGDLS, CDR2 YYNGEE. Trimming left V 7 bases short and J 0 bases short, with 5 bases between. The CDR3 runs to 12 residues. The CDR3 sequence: CASANSGNTIYF. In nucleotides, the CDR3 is TGTGCCAGCGCGAACTCTGGAAACACCATATATTTT.

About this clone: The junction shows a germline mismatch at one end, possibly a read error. CDR3 nucleotides: TGTGCCAGCAGACCCGGGACAGGCAAAATTTTT. This gives the protein CASRPGTGKIF. The V gene is TRBV5-8, the J gene TRBJ1-4; 8 nucleotides match TRBD1. The CDR3 loop spans 11 amino acids. Germline assignment: CDR1 SGHTS and CDR2 YDEGEE.

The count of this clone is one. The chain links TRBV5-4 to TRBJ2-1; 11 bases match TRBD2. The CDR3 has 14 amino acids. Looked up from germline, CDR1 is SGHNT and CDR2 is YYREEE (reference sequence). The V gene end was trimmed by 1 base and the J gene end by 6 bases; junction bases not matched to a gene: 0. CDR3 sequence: CASSLTSGSNEQFF. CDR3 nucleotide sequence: TGTGCCAGCAGCTTGACTAGCGGGAGCAATGAGCAGTTCTTC. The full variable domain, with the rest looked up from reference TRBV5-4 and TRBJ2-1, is ETGVTQSPTHLIKTRGQQVTLRCSSQSGHNTVSWYQQALGQGPQFIFQYYREEENGRGNFPPRFSGLQFPNYSSELNVNALELDDSALYLCASSLTSGSNEQFFGPGTRLTVL.

The CDR3, as DNA: TGTGCCAGCAGCTTAGCGCGGACTAGCGGGAGTTCGGATACGCAGTATTTT. This translates into CASSLARTSGSSDTQYF. V and J are TRBV7-9 and TRBJ2-3; 13 bases are shared with TRBD2. Germline CDR1 is SEHNR and CDR2 is FQNEAQ (reference sequence). V dropped 0 bases and J dropped 6; count of bases not matched to a gene: 6. The CDR3 extends over 17 amino acids.